This entry lists 6 T cell receptor beta chains sequenced from one sample in a study of spatial heterogeneity in lung cancer (dated by TCRdb to the late 2010s). The method behind the library was 5' RACE. These reads were obtained on a NextSeq 500. TCRdb applied fastp at Q25 and MiXCR to the public reads, then kept only in-frame beta chains. Every entry covers one CDR3 protein and lists the most common genes and DNA from its rows. Here the sample has approximately 52,000 distinct CDR3 sequences; 6% to 9% occur a single time. The ten largest clones take up approximately 2.9% of the sample. The sample's time point label is to be understood as: sample taken at primary tumor resection. For TCR sequencing, whole RNA was extracted from tumor and nontumor lung tissue, or from cryopreserved PBMC samples, and no cell sorting was done. The sequencing used PBMCs, collected at surgery. The source is a female donor with early-stage non-small cell lung cancer.

This clonotype was seen repeatedly, ten times or more. This chain connects TRBV28 to TRBJ1-1; D gene ambiguous. The CDR3 loop spans 13 amino acids. Trimming took off 4 bases at V and 5 bases at J, with 11 bases between the two ends. Germline V gene data show CDR1 as MDHEN and CDR2 as SYDVKM. The CDR3 DNA reads TGTGCCAGCAGTTCCTTAGGTGGGACTGAAGCTTTCTTT. This sequence encodes CASSSLGGTEAFF.

The V gene is TRBV7-8, the J gene TRBJ2-1; D is ambiguous. The germline gives CDR1 SGHVS, CDR2 FQNEAQ. V lost 4 bases and J lost 3, with 10 bases in between. The CDR3 sequence is 14 residues long. As DNA, the CDR3 is TGTGCCAGCAGCTCCCGGACGAGCTACAATGAGCAGTTCTTC. Residues: CASSSRTSYNEQFF.

This clonotype was seen only a few times. This chain joins TRBV12-3 or TRBV12-4 and TRBJ2-1; D unresolved. Trimming took 3 bases from V and 4 from J, leaving 7 bases between them. This CDR3 is 13 amino acids long. The CDR3 spells CASSFYEYNEQFF. CDR3 nucleotide sequence: TGTGCCAGCAGTTTTTATGAATACAATGAGCAGTTCTTC.

This clonotype was counted a few times. The chain carries TRBV30 and TRBJ2-5; no clear D gene. This CDR3 is 14 amino acids long. Between the trimmed V and J ends, which lost 0 bases and 2 bases, there was a span of 10 bases. The germline V gene has CDR1 GTSNPN and CDR2 SVGIG (reference sequence). CDR3 coding DNA: TGTGCCTGGAGTGTTGATGGAGTTCAAGAGACCCAGTACTTC. This sequence encodes CAWSVDGVQETQYF. Full variable domain (outside the CDR3, taken from reference TRBV30 and TRBJ2-5): SQTIHQWPATLVQPVGSPLSLECTVEGTSNPNLYWYRQAAGRGLQLLFYSVGIGQISSEVPQNLSASRPQDRQFILSSKKLLLSDSGFYLCAWSVDGVQETQYFGPGTRLLVL.

The CDR3 nucleotides read TGTGCCAGCAGCCCGAGGACTAGTAGGGTGCAGTACTTC. It yields the protein CASSPRTSRVQYF. The chain employs TRBV11-1 and TRBJ2-7; 7 nucleotides agree with TRBD2. The CDR3 sequence is 13 residues long. V shed 5 bases, J shed 9 bases, and the junction held 10 bases outside the gene matches. Germline lookup yields CDR1 SGHAT and CDR2 FQDESV (reference sequence).

In this sample, this clonotype turned up many times. The chain carries TRBV19 and TRBJ2-3; D may be TRBD1 (5 bases). The V gene's germline CDR1 is LNHDA and CDR2 SQIVND (reference sequence). The CDR3 sequence is 14 residues long. Trimming cost V 8 bases and J 3 bases, with 15 bases left between them. CDR3 in amino acids: CASAMVRGTDTQYF. In nucleotides, the CDR3 is TGTGCCAGTGCGATGGTAAGGGGTACAGATACGCAGTATTTT.